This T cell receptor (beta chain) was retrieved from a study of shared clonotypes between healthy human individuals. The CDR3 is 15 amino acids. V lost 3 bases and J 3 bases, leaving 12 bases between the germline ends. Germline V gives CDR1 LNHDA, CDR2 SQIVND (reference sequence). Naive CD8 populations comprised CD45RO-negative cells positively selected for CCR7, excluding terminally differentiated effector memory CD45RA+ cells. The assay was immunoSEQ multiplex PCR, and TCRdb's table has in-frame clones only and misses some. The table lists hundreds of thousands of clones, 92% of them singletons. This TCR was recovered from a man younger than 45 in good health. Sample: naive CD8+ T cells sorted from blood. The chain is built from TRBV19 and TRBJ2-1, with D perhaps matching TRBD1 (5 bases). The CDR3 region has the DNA TGTGCCAGTAGTATTTCAGGGTATCACTACAATGAGCAGTTCTTC. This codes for CASSISGYHYNEQFF.